This TCR beta chain was retrieved from a study of T cell responses to AZD1222 COVID-19 vaccine. Trimming took 4 bases from V and 2 from J, leaving 4 bases between them. The length of the CDR3 is 11 residues. Germline loops: CDR1 SGHDT, CDR2 YYEEEE. This table comes from immunoSEQ multiplex PCR, and its TCRdb copy is limited to in-frame clones, with some not included. The table shows around 110,000 clones, with roughly nine tenths occurring only once. Second-dose intervals of approximately 4 or approximately 12 weeks were pooled. Sequences were derived from peripheral blood, sampled 28 days after the second AZD1222 dose. The clonotype was recovered from an adult who received the AZD1222 COVID-19 vaccine. The rearrangement links TRBV5-6 to TRBJ2-7; D gene ambiguous. CDR3 nucleotides: TGTGCCAGCAGCACGACCTACGAGCAGTACTTC. Its translation is CASSTTYEQYF.